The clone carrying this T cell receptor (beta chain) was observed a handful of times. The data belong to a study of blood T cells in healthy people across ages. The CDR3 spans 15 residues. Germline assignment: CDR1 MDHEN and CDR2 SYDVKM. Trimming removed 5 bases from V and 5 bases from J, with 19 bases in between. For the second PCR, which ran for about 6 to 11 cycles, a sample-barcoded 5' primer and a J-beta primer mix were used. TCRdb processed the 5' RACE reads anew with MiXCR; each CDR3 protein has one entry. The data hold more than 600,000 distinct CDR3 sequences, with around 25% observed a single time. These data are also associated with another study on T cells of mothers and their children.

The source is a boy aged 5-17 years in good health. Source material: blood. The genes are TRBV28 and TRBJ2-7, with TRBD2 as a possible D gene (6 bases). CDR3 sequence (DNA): TGTGCCAGCAGTCGCACCCTCGGGGGAAGGGACGAGCAGTACTTC. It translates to CASSRTLGGRDEQYF. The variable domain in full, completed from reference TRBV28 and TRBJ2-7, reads DVKVTQSSRYLVKRTGEKVFLECVQDMDHENMFWYRQDPGLGLRLIYFSYDVKMKEKGDIPEGYSVSREKKERFSLILESASTNQTSMYLCASSRTLGGRDEQYFGPGTRLTVT.